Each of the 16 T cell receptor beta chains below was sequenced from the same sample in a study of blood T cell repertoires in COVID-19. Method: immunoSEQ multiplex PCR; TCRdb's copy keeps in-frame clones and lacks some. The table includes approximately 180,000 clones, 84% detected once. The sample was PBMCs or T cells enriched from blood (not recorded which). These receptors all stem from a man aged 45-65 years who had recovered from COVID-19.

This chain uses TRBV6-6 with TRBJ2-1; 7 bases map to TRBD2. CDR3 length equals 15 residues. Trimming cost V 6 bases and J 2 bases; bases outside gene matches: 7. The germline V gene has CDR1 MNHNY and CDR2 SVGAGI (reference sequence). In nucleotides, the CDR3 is TGTGCCAGCAGCCCGAGCGCGGGAGCCTACAATGAGCAGTTCTTC. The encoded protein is CASSPSAGAYNEQFF.

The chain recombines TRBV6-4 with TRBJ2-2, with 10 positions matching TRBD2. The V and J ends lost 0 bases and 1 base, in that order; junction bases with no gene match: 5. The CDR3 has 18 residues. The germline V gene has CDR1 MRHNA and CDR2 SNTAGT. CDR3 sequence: CASSDSLLAGVNTGELFF. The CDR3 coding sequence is TGTGCCAGCAGTGACTCCCTGCTAGCGGGGGTGAACACCGGGGAGCTGTTTTTT.

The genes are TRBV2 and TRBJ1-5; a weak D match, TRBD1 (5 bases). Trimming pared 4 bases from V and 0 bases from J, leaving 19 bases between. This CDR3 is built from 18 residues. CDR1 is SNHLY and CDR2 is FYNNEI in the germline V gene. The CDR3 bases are TGTGCCAGCAGTGGTGGTCAGGGCCAAATCTATAGCAATCAGCCCCAGCATTTT. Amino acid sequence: CASSGGQGQIYSNQPQHF.

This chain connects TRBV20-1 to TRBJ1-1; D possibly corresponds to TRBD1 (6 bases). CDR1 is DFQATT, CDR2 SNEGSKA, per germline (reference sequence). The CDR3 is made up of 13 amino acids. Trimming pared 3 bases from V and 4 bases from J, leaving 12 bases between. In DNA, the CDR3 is TGCAGTGCTAGTAACAGGGTGGGCACTGAAGCTTTCTTT. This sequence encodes CSASNRVGTEAFF.

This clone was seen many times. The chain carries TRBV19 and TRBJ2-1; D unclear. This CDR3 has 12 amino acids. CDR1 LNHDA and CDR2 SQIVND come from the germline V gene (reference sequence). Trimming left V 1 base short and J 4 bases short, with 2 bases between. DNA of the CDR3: TGTGCCAGTAGTATAGCTTACAATGAGCAGTTCTTC. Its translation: CASSIAYNEQFF.

This chain's CDR3 is CASSPTDRGNTEAFF. The CDR3 DNA is TGTGCCAGTAGTCCAACCGACAGGGGGAACACTGAAGCTTTCTTT. The rearrangement joins TRBV19 to TRBJ1-1, with 8 bases identical to TRBD1. V gave up 5 bases and J gave up 1 base; unmatched junction bases: 6. CDR1 is LNHDA and CDR2 is SQIVND in the germline V gene (reference sequence). The CDR3 is 15 amino acids.

The CDR3 bases are TGTGCCAGCAGCTACAGTAATTCACCCCTCCACTTT. Residues: CASSYSNSPLHF. The V and J genes are TRBV7-2 and TRBJ1-6; D is uncertain. This CDR3 region has 12 residues. Deletions cut 4 bases from V and 6 bases from J, with 4 bases between. Germline values: CDR1 SGHTA, CDR2 FQGNSA.

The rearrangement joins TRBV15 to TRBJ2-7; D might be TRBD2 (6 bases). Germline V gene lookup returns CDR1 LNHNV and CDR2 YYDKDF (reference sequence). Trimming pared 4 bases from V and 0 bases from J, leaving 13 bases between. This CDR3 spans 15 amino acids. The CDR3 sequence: CATSKGTGRSYEQYF. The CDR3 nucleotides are TGTGCCACCAGCAAAGGGACTGGCCGCTCCTACGAGCAGTACTTC.

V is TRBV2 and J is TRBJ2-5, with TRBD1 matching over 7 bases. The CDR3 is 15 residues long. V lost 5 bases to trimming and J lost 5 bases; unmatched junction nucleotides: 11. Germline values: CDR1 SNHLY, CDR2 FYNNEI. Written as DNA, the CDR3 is TGTGCCAGCAGTCCTCAGTCGGGCAGGGGGGAGACCCAGTACTTC. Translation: CASSPQSGRGETQYF.

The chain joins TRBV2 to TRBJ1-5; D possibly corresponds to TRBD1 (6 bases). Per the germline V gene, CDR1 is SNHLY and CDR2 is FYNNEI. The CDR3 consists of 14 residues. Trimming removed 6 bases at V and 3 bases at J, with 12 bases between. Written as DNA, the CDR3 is TGTGCCAGCAGGGTAGGGGGTCCCAATCAGCCCCAGCATTTT. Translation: CASRVGGPNQPQHF. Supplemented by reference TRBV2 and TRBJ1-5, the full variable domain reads EPEVTQTPSHQVTQMGQEVILRCVPISNHLYFYWYRQILGQKVEFLVSFYNNEISEKSEIFDDQFSVERPDGSNFTLKIRSTKLEDSAMYFCASRVGGPNQPQHFGDGTRLSIL.

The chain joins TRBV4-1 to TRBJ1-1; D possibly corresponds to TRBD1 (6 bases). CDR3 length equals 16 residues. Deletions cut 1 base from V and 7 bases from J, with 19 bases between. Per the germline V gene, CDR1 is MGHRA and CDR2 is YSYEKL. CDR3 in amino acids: CASSQALLGGRSEAFF. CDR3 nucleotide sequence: TGCGCCAGCAGCCAAGCCCTTCTAGGGGGACGCAGTGAAGCTTTCTTT.

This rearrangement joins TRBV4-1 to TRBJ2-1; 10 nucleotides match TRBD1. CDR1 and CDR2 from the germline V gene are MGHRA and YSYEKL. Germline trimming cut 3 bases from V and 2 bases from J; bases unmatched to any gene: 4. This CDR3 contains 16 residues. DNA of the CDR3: TGCGCCAGCAGCCACCGGGACAGGGGAACCTACAATGAGCAGTTCTTC. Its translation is CASSHRDRGTYNEQFF.

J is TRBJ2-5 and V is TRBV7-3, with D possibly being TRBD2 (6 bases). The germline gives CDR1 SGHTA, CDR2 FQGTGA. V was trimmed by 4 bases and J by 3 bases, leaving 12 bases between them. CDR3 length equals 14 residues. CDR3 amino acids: CASSSHSGEETQYF. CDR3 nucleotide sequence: TGTGCCAGCAGCTCCCACTCGGGGGAAGAGACCCAGTACTTC. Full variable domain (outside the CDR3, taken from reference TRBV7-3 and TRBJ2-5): GAGVSQTPSNKVTEKGKYVELRCDPISGHTALYWYRQSLGQGPEFLIYFQGTGAADDSGLPNDRFFAVRPEGSVSTLKIQRTERGDSAVYLCASSSHSGEETQYFGPGTRLLVL.

CDR3 coding DNA: TGCGCCAGCAGCCAGGAACAGACACCTGGAAACACCATATATTTT. It translates to CASSQEQTPGNTIYF. The V call is TRBV4-1, the J call TRBJ1-3; D gene uncertain. The CDR3 totals 15 residues. V was pared by 3 bases and J by 2 bases, with 11 bases between. CDR1 MGHRA and CDR2 YSYEKL come from the germline V gene.

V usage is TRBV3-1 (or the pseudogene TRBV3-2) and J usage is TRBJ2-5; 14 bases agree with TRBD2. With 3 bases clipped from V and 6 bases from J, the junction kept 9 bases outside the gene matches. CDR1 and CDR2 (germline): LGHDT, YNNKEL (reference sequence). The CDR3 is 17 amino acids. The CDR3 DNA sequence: TGTGCCAGCAGCCAGCGCCCGGGACTAGCGGGGGTTAAGACCCAGTACTTC. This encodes CASSQRPGLAGVKTQYF.

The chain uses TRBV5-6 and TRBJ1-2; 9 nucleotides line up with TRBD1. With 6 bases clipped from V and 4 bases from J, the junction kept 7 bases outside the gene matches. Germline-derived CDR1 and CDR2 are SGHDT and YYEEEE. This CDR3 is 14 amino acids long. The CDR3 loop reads CASNWDRVGYGYTF. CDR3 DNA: TGTGCCAGCAACTGGGACAGGGTAGGCTATGGCTACACCTTC.